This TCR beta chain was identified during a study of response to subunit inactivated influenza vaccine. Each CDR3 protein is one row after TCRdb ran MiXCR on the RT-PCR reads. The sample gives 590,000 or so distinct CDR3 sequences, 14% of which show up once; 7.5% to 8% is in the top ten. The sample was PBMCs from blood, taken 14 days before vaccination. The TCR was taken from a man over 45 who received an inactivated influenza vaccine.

CDR3 sequence reads: CASSGRRQVGNEQFF. DNA of the CDR3: TGTGCCAGCAGCGGACGTAGGCAGGTCGGCAATGAGCAGTTCTTC. V gene TRBV5-5 combines with J gene TRBJ2-1; unclear D gene. This CDR3 is 15 amino acids long. Germline V gene data show CDR1 as SGHKS and CDR2 as YYEKEE (reference sequence). V dropped 4 bases and J dropped 6 bases, with 17 bases sitting between them.